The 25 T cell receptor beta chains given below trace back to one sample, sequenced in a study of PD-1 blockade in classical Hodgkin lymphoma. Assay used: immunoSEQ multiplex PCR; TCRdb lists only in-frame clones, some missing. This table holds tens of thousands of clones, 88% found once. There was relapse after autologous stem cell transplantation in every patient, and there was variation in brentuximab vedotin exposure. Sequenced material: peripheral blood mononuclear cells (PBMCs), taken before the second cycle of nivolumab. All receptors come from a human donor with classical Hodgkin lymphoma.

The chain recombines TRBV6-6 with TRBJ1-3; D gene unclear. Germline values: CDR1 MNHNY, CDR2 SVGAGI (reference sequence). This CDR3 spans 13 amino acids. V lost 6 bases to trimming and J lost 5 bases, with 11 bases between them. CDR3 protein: CASSLDPRNTIYF. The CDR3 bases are TGTGCCAGCAGCTTGGACCCTAGAAACACCATATATTTT.

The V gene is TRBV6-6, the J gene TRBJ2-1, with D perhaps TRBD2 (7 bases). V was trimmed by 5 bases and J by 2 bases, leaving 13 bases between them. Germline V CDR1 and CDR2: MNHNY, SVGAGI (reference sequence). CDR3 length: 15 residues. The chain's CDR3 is CASSPPGGPYNEQFF. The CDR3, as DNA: TGTGCCAGCAGTCCCCCGGGGGGCCCCTACAATGAGCAGTTCTTC.

The CDR3 loop is CASSSQSQGVETQYF. In DNA form, the CDR3 reads TGTGCCAGCAGTTCCCAATCTCAGGGTGTTGAGACCCAGTACTTC. This rearrangement joins TRBV27 to TRBJ2-5, with D possibly matching TRBD1 (5 bases). This CDR3 has 15 residues. Per germline, CDR1 MNHEY and CDR2 SMNVEV (reference sequence). V was trimmed by 4 bases and J by 5 bases, leaving 17 bases between them.

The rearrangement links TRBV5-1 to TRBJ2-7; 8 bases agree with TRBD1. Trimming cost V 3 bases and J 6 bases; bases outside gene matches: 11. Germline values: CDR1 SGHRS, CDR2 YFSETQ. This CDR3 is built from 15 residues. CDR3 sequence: CASSSTGTGSSEQYF. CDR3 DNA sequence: TGCGCCAGCAGCTCAACCGGGACAGGCAGCTCCGAGCAGTACTTC.

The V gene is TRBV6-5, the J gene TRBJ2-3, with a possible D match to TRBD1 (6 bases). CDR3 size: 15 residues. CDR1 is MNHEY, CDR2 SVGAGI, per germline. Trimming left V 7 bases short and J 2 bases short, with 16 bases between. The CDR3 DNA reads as TGTGCCAGCAAAAAAGGCACAGGGAACACAGATACGCAGTATTTT. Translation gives CASKKGTGNTDTQYF.

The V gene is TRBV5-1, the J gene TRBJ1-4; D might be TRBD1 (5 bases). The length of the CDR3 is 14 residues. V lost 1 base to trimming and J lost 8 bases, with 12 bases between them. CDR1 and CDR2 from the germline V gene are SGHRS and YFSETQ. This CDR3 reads CASSLWGGEEKLFF. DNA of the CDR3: TGCGCCAGCAGCTTGTGGGGGGGTGAGGAAAAACTGTTTTTT.

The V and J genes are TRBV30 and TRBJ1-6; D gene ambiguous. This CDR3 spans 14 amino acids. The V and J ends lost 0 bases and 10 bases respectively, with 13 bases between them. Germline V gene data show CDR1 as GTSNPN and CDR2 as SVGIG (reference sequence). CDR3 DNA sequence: TGTGCCTGGAGTGTGGGTGAGTGGGGATCACCCCTCCACTTT. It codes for CAWSVGEWGSPLHF. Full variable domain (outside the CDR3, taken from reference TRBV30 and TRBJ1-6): SQTIHQWPATLVQPVGSPLSLECTVEGTSNPNLYWYRQAAGRGLQLLFYSVGIGQISSEVPQNLSASRPQDRQFILSSKKLLLSDSGFYLCAWSVGEWGSPLHFGNGTRLTVT.

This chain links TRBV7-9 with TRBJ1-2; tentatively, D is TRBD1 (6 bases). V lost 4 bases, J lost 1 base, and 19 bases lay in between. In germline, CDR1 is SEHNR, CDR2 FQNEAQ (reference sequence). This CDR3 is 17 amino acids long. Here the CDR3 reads CASSSTTGSGYNYGYTF. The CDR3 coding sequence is TGTGCCAGCAGCTCGACGACAGGTTCGGGGTATAACTATGGCTACACCTTC. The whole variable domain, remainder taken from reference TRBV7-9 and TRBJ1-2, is DTGVSQNPRHKITKRGQNVTFRCDPISEHNRLYWYRQTLGQGPEFLTYFQNEAQLEKSRLLSDRFSAERPKGSFSTLEIQRTEQGDSAMYLCASSSTTGSGYNYGYTFGSGTRLTVV.

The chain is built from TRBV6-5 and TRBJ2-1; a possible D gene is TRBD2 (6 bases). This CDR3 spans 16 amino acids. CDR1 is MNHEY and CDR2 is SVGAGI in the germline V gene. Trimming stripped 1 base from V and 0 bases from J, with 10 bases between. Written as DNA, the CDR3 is TGTGCCAGCAGTTACTTCGCGGGGAGCTCCTACAATGAGCAGTTCTTC. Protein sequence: CASSYFAGSSYNEQFF.

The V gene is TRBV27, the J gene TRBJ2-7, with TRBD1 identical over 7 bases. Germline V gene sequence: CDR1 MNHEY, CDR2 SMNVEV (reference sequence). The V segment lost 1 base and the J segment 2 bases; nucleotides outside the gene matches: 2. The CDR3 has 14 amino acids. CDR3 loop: CASSLYRGPYEQYF. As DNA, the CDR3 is TGTGCCAGCAGTTTATACAGGGGCCCCTACGAGCAGTACTTC.

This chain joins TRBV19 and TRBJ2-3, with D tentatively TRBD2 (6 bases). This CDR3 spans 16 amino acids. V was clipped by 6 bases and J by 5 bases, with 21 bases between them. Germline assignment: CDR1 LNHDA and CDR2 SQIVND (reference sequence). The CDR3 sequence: CASSLPGLARRDTQYF. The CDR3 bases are TGTGCCAGTAGCCTCCCGGGACTCGCCCGGAGAGATACGCAGTATTTT.

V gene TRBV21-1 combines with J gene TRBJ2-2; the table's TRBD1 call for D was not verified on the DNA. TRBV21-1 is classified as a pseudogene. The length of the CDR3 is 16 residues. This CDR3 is CASSKGGQEDTGELFF. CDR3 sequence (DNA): TGTGCCAGCAGCAAAGGGGGGCAGGAGGACACCGGGGAGCTGTTTTTT.

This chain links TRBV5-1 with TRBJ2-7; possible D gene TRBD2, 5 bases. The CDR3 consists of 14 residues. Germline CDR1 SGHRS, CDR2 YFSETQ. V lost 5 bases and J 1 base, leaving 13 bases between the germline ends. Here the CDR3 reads CASREAVASYEQYF. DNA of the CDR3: TGCGCCAGCAGGGAGGCGGTAGCGTCCTACGAGCAGTACTTC.

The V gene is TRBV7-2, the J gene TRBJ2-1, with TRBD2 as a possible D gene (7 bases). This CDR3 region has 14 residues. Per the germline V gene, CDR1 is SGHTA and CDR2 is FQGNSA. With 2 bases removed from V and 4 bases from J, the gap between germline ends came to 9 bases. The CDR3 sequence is CASSLRGGYNEQFF. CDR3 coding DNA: TGTGCCAGCAGCTTAAGGGGGGGTTACAATGAGCAGTTCTTC.

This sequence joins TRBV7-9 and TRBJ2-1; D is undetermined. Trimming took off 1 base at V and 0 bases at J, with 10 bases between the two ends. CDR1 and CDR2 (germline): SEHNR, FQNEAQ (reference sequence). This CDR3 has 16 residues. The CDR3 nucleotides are TGTGCCAGCAGCTTAGGGGTCGGCCTCTCCTACAATGAGCAGTTCTTC. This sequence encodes CASSLGVGLSYNEQFF.

The DNA for the CDR3 is TGTGCCAGCAGTTTCATAGAGAATCTCTCCGAGCAGTACTTC. Protein product: CASSFIENLSEQYF. The chain recombines TRBV28 with TRBJ2-7; no definite D call. Germline CDR1 is MDHEN and CDR2 is SYDVKM. Trimming took 3 bases from V and 6 from J, leaving 15 bases between them. This CDR3 region has 14 residues.

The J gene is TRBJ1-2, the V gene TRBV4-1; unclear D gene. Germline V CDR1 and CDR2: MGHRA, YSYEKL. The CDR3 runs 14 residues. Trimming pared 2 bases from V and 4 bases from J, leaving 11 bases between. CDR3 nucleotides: TGCGCCAGCAGCCAATCGGCCAACTCCTATGGCTACACCTTC. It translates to CASSQSANSYGYTF.

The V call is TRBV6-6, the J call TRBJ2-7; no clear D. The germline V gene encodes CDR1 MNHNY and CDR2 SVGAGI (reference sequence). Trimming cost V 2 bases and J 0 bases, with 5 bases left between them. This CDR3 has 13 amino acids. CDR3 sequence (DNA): TGTGCCAGCAGTTACGAGTACTCCTACGAGCAGTACTTC. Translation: CASSYEYSYEQYF.

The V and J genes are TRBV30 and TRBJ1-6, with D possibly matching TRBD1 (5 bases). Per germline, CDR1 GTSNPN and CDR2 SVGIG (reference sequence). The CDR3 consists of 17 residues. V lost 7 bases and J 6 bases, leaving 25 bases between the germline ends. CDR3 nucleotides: TGTGCCTACGAACCCCCGTATAGGGGACCACCTAATTCACCCCTCCACTTT. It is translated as CAYEPPYRGPPNSPLHF.

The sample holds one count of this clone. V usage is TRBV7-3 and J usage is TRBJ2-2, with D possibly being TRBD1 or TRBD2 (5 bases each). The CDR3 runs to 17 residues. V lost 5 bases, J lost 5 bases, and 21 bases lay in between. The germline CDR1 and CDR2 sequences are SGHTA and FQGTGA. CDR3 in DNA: TGTGCCAGCAGCCGCCGTGGGGACCCGGAGAGGACCGGGGAGCTGTTTTTT. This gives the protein CASSRRGDPERTGELFF. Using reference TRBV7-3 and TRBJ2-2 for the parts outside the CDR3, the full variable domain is GAGVSQTPSNKVTEKGKYVELRCDPISGHTALYWYRQSLGQGPEFLIYFQGTGAADDSGLPNDRFFAVRPEGSVSTLKIQRTERGDSAVYLCASSRRGDPERTGELFFGEGSRLTVL.

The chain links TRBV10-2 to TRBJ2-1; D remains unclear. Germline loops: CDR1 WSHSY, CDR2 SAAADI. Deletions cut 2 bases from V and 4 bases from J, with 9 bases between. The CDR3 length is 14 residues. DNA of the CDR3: TGCGCCAGCAGTGAGGCCGGCGGTTACAATGAGCAGTTCTTC. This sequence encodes CASSEAGGYNEQFF.

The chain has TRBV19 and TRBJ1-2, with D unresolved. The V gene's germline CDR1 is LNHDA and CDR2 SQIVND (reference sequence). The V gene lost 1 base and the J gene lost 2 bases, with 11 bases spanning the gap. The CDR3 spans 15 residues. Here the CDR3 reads CASSIGVGLNYGYTF. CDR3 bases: TGTGCCAGTAGTATAGGGGTCGGCTTAAACTATGGCTACACCTTC. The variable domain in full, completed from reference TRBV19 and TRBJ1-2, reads DGGITQSPKYLFRKEGQNVTLSCEQNLNHDAMYWYRQDPGQGLRLIYYSQIVNDFQKGDIAEGYSVSREKKESFPLTVTSAQKNPTAFYLCASSIGVGLNYGYTFGSGTRLTVV.

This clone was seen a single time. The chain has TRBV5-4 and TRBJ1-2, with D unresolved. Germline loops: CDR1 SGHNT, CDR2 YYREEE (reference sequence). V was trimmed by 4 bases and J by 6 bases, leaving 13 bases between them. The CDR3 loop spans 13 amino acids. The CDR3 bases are TGTGCCAGCAGCCCCGAGGACCGGGATGGCTACACCTTC. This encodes CASSPEDRDGYTF.

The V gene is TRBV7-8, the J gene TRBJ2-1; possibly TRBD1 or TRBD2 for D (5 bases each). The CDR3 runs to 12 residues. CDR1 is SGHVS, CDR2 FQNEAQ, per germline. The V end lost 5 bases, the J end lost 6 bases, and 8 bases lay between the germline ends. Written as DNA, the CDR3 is TGTGCCAGCAGCCGAGGGGTCAATGAGCAGTTCTTC. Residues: CASSRGVNEQFF.

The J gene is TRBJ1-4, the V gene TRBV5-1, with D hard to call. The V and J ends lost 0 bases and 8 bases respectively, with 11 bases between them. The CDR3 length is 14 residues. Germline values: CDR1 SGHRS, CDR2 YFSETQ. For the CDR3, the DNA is TGCGCCAGCAGCTTGGATGGGGTGGGGGAAAAACTGTTTTTT. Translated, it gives CASSLDGVGEKLFF.